The 9 T cell receptor beta chains below come from one sample, sequenced in a study of CD8 T cells in Susac syndrome (dated by TCRdb to 2018 to 2020). Library prep was done by the immunoSEQ multiplex PCR assay. RNA was extracted with the RNeasy kit and about 0.5 to 1 ug was reverse transcribed using random hexamers. In TCRdb, the public reads were trimmed at Q25 with fastp and aligned with MiXCR, with productive beta chains retained. Each CDR3 protein gets just one entry, which takes the most common genes and DNA from the rows behind it. This sample holds 150,000 to 200,000 distinct CDR3 sequences; about 94% were observed only once. The ten largest clones capture about 0.093% of the sample. Sequencing was performed on CD4+ T cells from PBMCs. The receptors were gathered from a human donor with multiple sclerosis.

V gene TRBV19 combines with J gene TRBJ1-2; D is unresolved. Trimming took off 6 bases at V and 7 bases at J, with 9 bases between the two ends. This CDR3 contains 11 residues. Germline lookup yields CDR1 LNHDA and CDR2 SQIVND (reference sequence). CDR3 DNA sequence: TGTGCCAGTAGCGGAGGAACTGGCTACACCTTC. Translated, it gives CASSGGTGYTF.

This chain joins TRBV4-2 and TRBJ1-6, with TRBD1 matching over 10 bases. Per the germline V gene, CDR1 is LGHNA and CDR2 is YNFKEQ. V trimming: 1 base; J trimming: 5 bases; junction bases outside the gene matches: 5. The CDR3 loop spans 17 amino acids. This CDR3 reads CASSQAGQGGNNSPLHF. The CDR3 DNA is TGTGCCAGCAGCCAAGCTGGACAGGGGGGAAATAATTCACCCCTCCACTTT.

This sequence joins TRBV3-1 and TRBJ2-1; D unclear. The germline gives CDR1 LGHDT, CDR2 YNNKEL (reference sequence). Between the trimmed V and J ends, which lost 4 bases and 7 bases, there was a span of 20 bases. The CDR3 runs to 16 residues. For the CDR3, the DNA is TGTGCCAGCAGCCCCCTTCTTTGGGGTACGAGGAATGAGCAGTTCTTC. Protein product: CASSPLLWGTRNEQFF.

This clonotype was recorded once. The chain employs TRBV5-1 and TRBJ2-3; D is uncertain. Trimming removed 0 bases from V and 3 bases from J, with 5 bases in between. From germline, CDR1 is SGHRS and CDR2 YFSETQ. The length of the CDR3 is 13 residues. CDR3 sequence reads: CASSLEQTDTQYF. The DNA of the CDR3 is TGCGCCAGCAGCTTGGAACAGACAGATACGCAGTATTTT.

The chain employs TRBV4-1 and TRBJ2-5, with a tentative D call TRBD1 (6 bases). Germline values: CDR1 MGHRA, CDR2 YSYEKL. The germline V and J ends were trimmed by 3 bases and 1 base, with 9 bases remaining between them. The CDR3 runs to 14 residues. The chain's CDR3 is CASSHGQIQETQYF. DNA of the CDR3: TGCGCCAGCAGCCATGGACAGATCCAAGAGACCCAGTACTTC.

This clonotype was seen only a few times. V usage is TRBV5-8 and J usage is TRBJ1-5; D is uncertain. This CDR3 has 13 amino acids. V shed 0 bases and J shed 7 bases, with 8 bases lying between them. CDR1 is SGHTS and CDR2 is YDEGEE in the germline V gene. CDR3 in amino acids: CASSLGGGQPQHF. The CDR3 nucleotides read TGTGCCAGCAGCTTGGGGGGTGGCCAGCCCCAGCATTTT.

This clonotype was detected once. V gene TRBV12-3 or TRBV12-4 combines with J gene TRBJ2-5; 8 nucleotides align to TRBD2. The trim removed 7 bases at V and 5 bases at J, leaving 6 bases unmatched. The CDR3 has 13 amino acids. The CDR3 here is CASTGGARETQYF. Here the CDR3 DNA reads TGTGCCAGCACCGGGGGGGCCAGGGAGACCCAGTACTTC.

The gene calls are TRBV28 and TRBJ1-6; D might be TRBD1 (6 bases). V lost 7 bases and J lost 15, with 16 bases in between. The CDR3 consists of 12 residues. The germline V gene has CDR1 MDHEN and CDR2 SYDVKM. The CDR3 nucleotides are TGTGCCAGCAACCCACTCGGGGGGCACCTCCACTTT. Translated, it gives CASNPLGGHLHF.

The V gene is TRBV2, the J gene TRBJ1-5, with unresolved D. Germline lookup yields CDR1 SNHLY and CDR2 FYNNEI. The CDR3 consists of 17 residues. Trimming took 1 base from V and 0 from J, leaving 13 bases between them. The CDR3: CASSEGPNSVSNQPQHF. For the CDR3, the DNA is TGTGCCAGCAGTGAAGGACCCAACAGCGTTAGCAATCAGCCCCAGCATTTT.